What follows are 27 T cell receptor beta chains derived from one specimen sequenced in a study of T cell responses to AZD1222 COVID-19 vaccine. Generated by immunoSEQ multiplex PCR, the TCRdb table keeps only in-frame clones and is missing some. This table has 150,000 or so clones, around 90% appearing once. The source was peripheral blood, collected on day 0 of AZD1222 vaccination. The receptors here all came from an adult in good health.

The rearrangement uses TRBV20-1 and TRBJ2-2; 7 bases map to TRBD1. The V segment lost 3 bases and the J segment 0 bases; nucleotides outside the gene matches: 1. The CDR3 contains 14 residues. Per germline, CDR1 DFQATT and CDR2 SNEGSKA (reference sequence). The CDR3: CSASGTANTGELFF. The CDR3 DNA is TGCAGTGCTAGTGGGACAGCGAACACCGGGGAGCTGTTTTTT.

V gene TRBV30 combines with J gene TRBJ2-3, with D perhaps TRBD1 or TRBD2 (7 bases each). The V gene lost 3 bases and the J gene lost 1 base, with 11 bases spanning the gap. Germline V gene lookup returns CDR1 GTSNPN and CDR2 SVGIG (reference sequence). There are 14 residues in the CDR3. Written as DNA, the CDR3 is TGTGCCTGGAGGACAGGGAGGGGCACAGATACGCAGTATTTT. Translating gives CAWRTGRGTDTQYF. The whole variable domain, filled in from reference TRBV30 and TRBJ2-3, reads SQTIHQWPATLVQPVGSPLSLECTVEGTSNPNLYWYRQAAGRGLQLLFYSVGIGQISSEVPQNLSASRPQDRQFILSSKKLLLSDSGFYLCAWRTGRGTDTQYFGPGTRLTVL.

This chain uses TRBV6-5 with TRBJ1-1; maybe TRBD1 (6 bases). Trimming removed 6 bases at V and 1 base at J, with 12 bases between. Germline CDR1 MNHEY, CDR2 SVGAGI. This CDR3 is 14 amino acids long. The CDR3: CASRFRQENTEAFF. In DNA form, the CDR3 reads TGTGCCAGCAGGTTCCGACAGGAGAACACTGAAGCTTTCTTT.

The CDR3 here is CASSATGLSGNTIYF. The CDR3 bases are TGTGCCAGCAGCGCCACAGGGCTCTCTGGAAACACCATATATTTT. The chain links TRBV7-8 to TRBJ1-3; TRBD1 is a possible D gene (6 bases). V was shortened by 5 bases and J by 0 bases, with 11 bases between the two germline ends. Germline V gives CDR1 SGHVS, CDR2 FQNEAQ. The CDR3 has 15 residues. Supplemented by reference TRBV7-8 and TRBJ1-3, the full variable domain reads GAGVSQSPRYKVAKRGQDVALRCDPISGHVSLFWYQQALGQGPEFLTYFQNEAQLDKSGLPSDRFFAERPEGSVSTLKIQRTQQEDSAVYLCASSATGLSGNTIYFGEGSWLTVV.

The V and J genes are TRBV7-9 and TRBJ1-1; 9 bases are shared with TRBD1. Trimming took 4 bases from V and 4 from J; bases not matched to a gene: 13. The V gene's germline CDR1 is SEHNR and CDR2 FQNEAQ (reference sequence). The CDR3 contains 17 residues. CDR3 DNA: TGTGCCAGCAGCTCGTCGCGGACAGGGGATGTGGTCACTGAAGCTTTCTTT. This codes for CASSSSRTGDVVTEAFF.

The chain recombines TRBV7-9 with TRBJ1-4; D gene ambiguous. Trimming removed 0 bases at V and 2 bases at J, with 7 bases between. The CDR3 totals 15 residues. Germline V lookup: CDR1 SEHNR, CDR2 FQNEAQ (reference sequence). CDR3 protein: CASSLAEATNEKLFF. Written as DNA, the CDR3 is TGTGCCAGCAGCTTAGCGGAGGCGACTAATGAAAAACTGTTTTTT.

The chain links TRBV5-4 to TRBJ1-2; TRBD1 matches 9 bases. The CDR3 covers 14 residues. V gave up 0 bases and J gave up 4 bases; unmatched junction bases: 1. Germline V gene lookup returns CDR1 SGHNT and CDR2 YYREEE (reference sequence). CDR3 coding DNA: TGTGCCAGCAGCTTGGAGGACAGGGGCTATGGCTACACCTTC. Translation: CASSLEDRGYGYTF.

CDR3 sequence (DNA): TGTGCCAGCAGGACGCAGGGTGGTGGCTACACCTTC. It yields the protein CASRTQGGGYTF. The J gene is TRBJ1-2, the V gene TRBV12-3 or TRBV12-4; D is perhaps TRBD1 (5 bases). The length of the CDR3 is 12 residues. Trimming took 6 bases from V and 7 from J, leaving 12 bases between them.

J is TRBJ1-5 and V is TRBV21-1; TRBD1 is the table's D call, not checked against the DNA. TRBV21-1 is termed a pseudogene. This CDR3 has 18 residues. The CDR3 nucleotides are TGTGCCAGCAGCAAAGCCCGGGACAGATTCTATAGCAATCAGCCCCAGCATTTT. It specifies CASSKARDRFYSNQPQHF.

The chain couples TRBV6-5 to TRBJ1-1; D uncertain. With 0 bases removed from V and 4 bases from J, the gap between germline ends came to 12 bases. The CDR3 spans 15 residues. Germline CDR1 MNHEY, CDR2 SVGAGI. This CDR3 is CASSYSSLMATEAFF. The CDR3 DNA reads as TGTGCCAGCAGTTACTCGTCCCTCATGGCCACTGAAGCTTTCTTT.

V usage is TRBV23-1 and J usage is TRBJ2-7; D is unclear. TRBV23-1 is filed as an ORF, its function uncertain. V lost 2 bases and J lost 2, with 4 bases in between. The CDR3 loop spans 12 amino acids. The CDR3 nucleotides read TGCGCCAGCAGTCAAAACCCCTACGAGCAGTACTTC. It is translated as CASSQNPYEQYF.

The chain carries TRBV5-1 and TRBJ2-1; no reliable D call. V was trimmed by 2 bases and J by 6 bases, leaving 12 bases between them. Germline V gene lookup returns CDR1 SGHRS and CDR2 YFSETQ. The CDR3 is 14 residues long. CDR3 residues: CASSLGGVFNEQFF. Written as DNA, the CDR3 is TGCGCCAGCAGCTTAGGCGGCGTCTTCAATGAGCAGTTCTTC.

The chain combines TRBV7-9 with TRBJ2-7, with 9 bases fitting TRBD1. After removal of 5 bases from V and 5 bases from J, the junction contained 13 bases not matched to a gene. Germline lookup yields CDR1 SEHNR and CDR2 FQNEAQ (reference sequence). This CDR3 comprises 16 residues. The CDR3 spells CASSGSGTGPGDEQYF. As DNA, the CDR3 is TGTGCCAGCAGCGGGTCCGGGACAGGGCCCGGGGACGAGCAGTACTTC.

The chain recombines TRBV2 with TRBJ2-7; 9 positions agree with TRBD1. The V and J ends lost 2 bases and 4 bases, in that order; junction bases with no gene match: 6. The CDR3 is 15 residues long. Germline assignment: CDR1 SNHLY and CDR2 FYNNEI. DNA for the CDR3: TGTGCCAGCAGTGAATTGGGGACAGGGCCGTACGAGCAGTACTTC. Its translation: CASSELGTGPYEQYF.

This chain connects TRBV29-1 to TRBJ2-1, with 14 bases that match TRBD2. The CDR3 totals 13 residues. Trimming cost V 4 bases and J 14 bases; bases outside gene matches: 7. CDR1 is SQVTM and CDR2 is ANQGSEA in the germline V gene. The CDR3, as DNA: TGCAGCGTTGGACTAGCGGGAGGGTTCGTGGAGTTCTTC. The encoded protein is CSVGLAGGFVEFF.

This rearrangement joins TRBV7-7 to TRBJ2-1; no firm D call. The CDR3 loop spans 16 amino acids. V gave up 5 bases and J gave up 0 bases, with 14 bases separating them. Germline V gene data show CDR1 as SSHAT and CDR2 as FNYEAQ (reference sequence). CDR3 amino acids: CASSPLIRSSYNEQFF. CDR3 DNA: TGTGCCAGCAGCCCCCTAATCCGAAGCTCCTACAATGAGCAGTTCTTC.

This chain joins TRBV7-9 and TRBJ1-5; the D is unclear. The CDR3 spans 12 residues. V was trimmed by 7 bases and J by 8 bases, leaving 12 bases between them. Germline V gene sequence: CDR1 SEHNR, CDR2 FQNEAQ (reference sequence). CDR3 region: CASIPTGEPQHF. CDR3 nucleotides: TGTGCCAGCATCCCTACCGGGGAGCCCCAGCATTTT. Based on the CDR3 plus reference TRBV7-9 and TRBJ1-5, the full variable domain is DTGVSQNPRHKITKRGQNVTFRCDPISEHNRLYWYRQTLGQGPEFLTYFQNEAQLEKSRLLSDRFSAERPKGSFSTLEIQRTEQGDSAMYLCASIPTGEPQHFGDGTRLSIL.

This chain uses TRBV9 with TRBJ1-6, with a weak D call TRBD1 (5 bases). Trimming cost V 5 bases and J 8 bases, with 17 bases left between them. The CDR3 is 15 residues long. The germline CDR1 and CDR2 sequences are SGDLS and YYNGEE. The DNA for the CDR3 is TGTGCCAGCAGACCGATGGGGGACGCCGATTCACCCCTCCACTTT. The encoded protein is CASRPMGDADSPLHF.

V usage is TRBV5-4 and J usage is TRBJ1-2; D ambiguous. Germline assignment: CDR1 SGHNT and CDR2 YYREEE (reference sequence). Trimming took off 0 bases at V and 2 bases at J, with 2 bases between the two ends. This CDR3 spans 12 amino acids. CDR3 DNA: TGTGCCAGCAGCTTGGGCAACTATGGCTACACCTTC. Translation gives CASSLGNYGYTF.

As DNA, the CDR3 is TGTGCCAGCAGCCAAATAGCGGGTGGGGGTAAGTGGAGCGGGCAGTTCTTC. As protein: CASSQIAGGGKWSGQFF. J is TRBJ2-1 and V is TRBV3-1 (or the pseudogene TRBV3-2), with 7 positions matching TRBD2. The CDR3 totals 17 residues. The junction had 19 bases not matched to a gene; V was cut back by 2 bases and J by 12 bases. Germline CDR1 and CDR2: LGHDT and YNNKEL (reference sequence).

This chain links TRBV3-1 (or the pseudogene TRBV3-2) with TRBJ1-2; D might be TRBD1 (5 bases). V lost 1 base to trimming and J lost 6 bases, with 12 bases between them. Per germline, CDR1 LGHDT and CDR2 YNNKEL (reference sequence). The CDR3 contains 14 residues. The CDR3 protein is CASSQVQGRDGYTF. DNA for the CDR3: TGTGCCAGCAGCCAAGTCCAGGGACGTGATGGCTACACCTTC.

The chain employs TRBV30 and TRBJ2-2, with D perhaps being TRBD1 or TRBD2 (5 bases each). Germline values: CDR1 GTSNPN, CDR2 SVGIG (reference sequence). This CDR3 is built from 13 residues. The V end lost 0 bases, the J end lost 8 bases, and 10 bases lay between the germline ends. The CDR3: CAWSVRGGGELFF. The CDR3 nucleotides read TGTGCCTGGAGTGTACGTGGGGGTGGGGAGCTGTTTTTT.

The J gene is TRBJ1-1, the V gene TRBV27; 7 bases match TRBD1. Germline V lookup: CDR1 MNHEY, CDR2 SMNVEV (reference sequence). The CDR3 runs to 13 residues. V shed 2 bases, J shed 7 bases, and the junction held 4 bases outside the gene matches. DNA of the CDR3: TGTGCCAGCAGTTTACCCGACAGGGTTGAAGCTTTCTTT. It encodes CASSLPDRVEAFF.

This clone appeared a single time. The V gene is TRBV6-1, the J gene TRBJ1-3; no clear D. The V gene's germline CDR1 is MNHNS and CDR2 SASEGT. With 2 bases removed from V and 2 bases from J, the gap between germline ends came to 7 bases. CDR3 size: 14 residues. The CDR3 nucleotides are TGTGCCAGCAGTGAAAGGGTAGCTGGAAACACCATATATTTT. Translation: CASSERVAGNTIYF.

The V gene is TRBV5-1, the J gene TRBJ2-1; D could derive from TRBD1 or TRBD2 (5 bases each). The germline V and J ends were trimmed by 7 bases and 5 bases, with 25 bases remaining between them. Per the germline V gene, CDR1 is SGHRS and CDR2 is YFSETQ. The CDR3 loop spans 17 amino acids. CDR3 bases: TGCGCCAGCTCTAGGGGAACAGGCGGGTATGTGGACAATGAGCAGTTCTTC. Translated: CASSRGTGGYVDNEQFF.

Many counts were recorded for this clone. The CDR3 sequence is CASSLGAAGQETQYF. In DNA form, the CDR3 reads TGTGCCAGCAGCTTAGGAGCAGCGGGTCAAGAGACCCAGTACTTC. The chain joins TRBV7-7 to TRBJ2-5; a weak D match, TRBD2 (6 bases). Trimming pared 1 base from V and 2 bases from J, leaving 11 bases between. The CDR3 totals 15 residues. Germline CDR1 reads SSHAT; CDR2 reads FNYEAQ (reference sequence). The full variable domain, its missing parts supplied by reference TRBV7-7 and TRBJ2-5, is GAGVSQSPRYKVTKRGQDVTLRCDPISSHATLYWYQQALGQGPEFLTYFNYEAQPDKSGLPSDRFSAERPEGSISTLTIQRTEQRDSAMYRCASSLGAAGQETQYFGPGTRLLVL.

The chain recombines TRBV30 with TRBJ2-3; D is tentatively TRBD1 or TRBD2 (7 bases each). V shed 4 bases and J shed 2 bases, with 16 bases lying between them. Germline V gene lookup returns CDR1 GTSNPN and CDR2 SVGIG (reference sequence). CDR3 length: 15 residues. Written as DNA, the CDR3 is TGTGCCTGGACTCCAGGGGGAGGGGTCACAGATACGCAGTATTTT. Its translation: CAWTPGGGVTDTQYF.